Each of the 30 T cell receptor beta chains below was sequenced from the same sample in a study of graft-versus-host responses after intestinal transplantation. Clones were read by immunoSEQ multiplex PCR, and TCRdb kept only the in-frame ones, dropping some. Of some 90,000 clones listed, roughly 80% are singletons. For these TCRs, the target antigens are not known. This sample comprised unstimulated CD4+ T cells sorted from spleen or lymph node cells, obtained before intestinal transplant. These receptors came from a human donor who received an intestinal transplant.

The CDR3: CASSVAQESSYEQYF. In DNA form, the CDR3 reads TGTGCCAGCAGCGTAGCACAGGAAAGCTCCTACGAGCAGTACTTC. The V call is TRBV9, the J call TRBJ2-7; tentative D call: TRBD1 (5 bases). V was pared by 0 bases and J by 0 bases, with 10 bases between. The CDR3 totals 15 residues. CDR1 and CDR2 from the germline V gene are SGDLS and YYNGEE. Together with reference TRBV9 and TRBJ2-7, the CDR3 gives the full variable domain: DSGVTQTPKHLITATGQRVTLRCSPRSGDLSVYWYQQSLDQGLQFLIQYYNGEERAKGNILERFSAQQFPDLHSELNLSSLELGDSALYFCASSVAQESSYEQYFGPGTRLTVT.

The CDR3 region has the DNA TGTGCCAGCAGTTTATCGAGGCGCGGGGGCAATGAGCAGTTCTTC. Its translation is CASSLSRRGGNEQFF. This sequence joins TRBV28 and TRBJ2-1; TRBD2 aligns across 7 bases. V was clipped by 1 base and J by 6 bases; unmatched bases: 6. Germline V gene data show CDR1 as MDHEN and CDR2 as SYDVKM. There are 15 residues in the CDR3.

The chain combines TRBV2 with TRBJ2-2, with TRBD1 matching over 8 bases. The CDR3 runs 16 residues. Trimming removed 7 bases from V and 5 bases from J; junction bases left unmatched: 12. Germline V lookup: CDR1 SNHLY, CDR2 FYNNEI. The CDR3: CASKPDRGGGTGELFF. CDR3 DNA: TGTGCCAGCAAGCCCGACAGGGGCGGTGGAACCGGGGAGCTGTTTTTT.

The chain uses TRBV28 and TRBJ1-2, with D hard to call. From germline, CDR1 is MDHEN and CDR2 SYDVKM. V lost 3 bases to trimming and J lost 3 bases, with 11 bases between them. The CDR3 spans 14 residues. CDR3: CASSFKETYYGYTF. The CDR3 coding sequence is TGTGCCAGCAGTTTTAAGGAGACCTACTATGGCTACACCTTC.

J is TRBJ2-2 and V is TRBV5-6; possible D gene TRBD1, 6 bases. The CDR3 spans 12 residues. CDR1 SGHDT and CDR2 YYEEEE come from the germline V gene. Trimming took 5 bases from V and 13 from J, leaving 15 bases between them. The CDR3 region is CASSRTGLGLFF. The CDR3 DNA follows: TGTGCCAGCAGTAGAACAGGGTTGGGGCTGTTTTTT.

The V call is TRBV11-3, the J call TRBJ2-5; weak D call: TRBD2 (6 bases). Trimming pared 5 bases from V and 1 base from J, leaving 14 bases between. This CDR3 is 15 amino acids long. In germline, CDR1 is SGHNT, CDR2 YENEEA. CDR3 nucleotides: TGTGCCAGCAGCCGAGGGAGGTCACTCCAAGAGACCCAGTACTTC. It encodes CASSRGRSLQETQYF.

This clone was recorded a few times. The rearrangement links TRBV30 to TRBJ2-1, with TRBD2 matching over 11 bases. Germline values: CDR1 GTSNPN, CDR2 SVGIG (reference sequence). The V and J ends lost 3 bases and 10 bases, in that order; junction bases with no gene match: 8. The CDR3 sequence is 14 residues long. For the CDR3, the DNA is TGTGCCTGGAGGATAGCGGGGGGGCCTTTGGAGCAGTTCTTC. Its protein is CAWRIAGGPLEQFF.

The gene calls are TRBV10-3 and TRBJ2-5; 7 nucleotides align to TRBD1. CDR3 length: 13 amino acids. Germline CDR1 ENHRY, CDR2 SYGVKD. The V and J ends lost 8 bases and 3 bases, in that order; junction bases with no gene match: 6. CDR3 protein: CAIGRTGEETQYF. In nucleotides, the CDR3 is TGTGCCATCGGGAGAACAGGGGAAGAGACCCAGTACTTC.

The V gene is TRBV4-1, the J gene TRBJ2-3; 7 nucleotides match TRBD2. The CDR3 loop spans 17 amino acids. CDR1 MGHRA and CDR2 YSYEKL come from the germline V gene. The trim removed 3 bases at V and 4 bases at J, leaving 13 bases unmatched. The CDR3 loop reads CASSQALLAKAADTQYF. The DNA for the CDR3 is TGCGCCAGCAGCCAGGCCCTACTAGCGAAGGCGGCAGATACGCAGTATTTT.

The table lists this clone with a count of one. This chain links TRBV6-5 with TRBJ1-1, with D maybe TRBD1 (6 bases). This CDR3 is 13 amino acids long. Germline V CDR1 and CDR2: MNHEY, SVGAGI. Deletions cut 6 bases from V and 1 base from J, with 9 bases between. The CDR3, as DNA: TGTGCCAGCAGGCACAGGGAGAACACTGAAGCTTTCTTT. As protein: CASRHRENTEAFF.

This chain links TRBV29-1 with TRBJ2-3, with no clear D. V was shortened by 6 bases and J by 3 bases, with 10 bases between the two germline ends. Germline CDR1 is SQVTM and CDR2 is ANQGSEA. CDR3 length: 12 residues. The CDR3: CSVNSGTDTQYF. CDR3 coding DNA: TGCAGCGTGAATTCGGGTACAGATACGCAGTATTTT.

This clone was seen a handful of times. The rearrangement uses TRBV7-2 and TRBJ2-7; TRBD1 aligns across 9 bases. The V gene end was trimmed by 4 bases and the J gene end by 4 bases; junction bases not matched to a gene: 5. The CDR3 spans 14 residues. Germline V gene data show CDR1 as SGHTA and CDR2 as FQGNSA. The CDR3 here is CASSYTGGSYEQYF. The CDR3 coding sequence is TGTGCCAGCAGCTACACAGGGGGCTCTTACGAGCAGTACTTC.

The chain is built from TRBV7-9 and TRBJ1-3; TRBD1 matches at 7 bases. CDR1 is SEHNR and CDR2 is FQNEAQ in the germline V gene (reference sequence). This CDR3 contains 14 residues. V dropped 5 bases and J dropped 6; count of bases not matched to a gene: 7. CDR3 protein: CASSMTGTLNTIYF. The CDR3 DNA is TGTGCCAGCAGCATGACAGGGACCCTAAACACCATATATTTT.

The chain carries TRBV15 and TRBJ1-3; a possible D gene is TRBD1 (5 bases). In germline, CDR1 is LNHNV, CDR2 YYDKDF (reference sequence). V lost 0 bases and J 2 bases, leaving 8 bases between the germline ends. CDR3 length: 15 residues. The CDR3 loop is CATSRDPGAGNTIYF. The CDR3 bases are TGTGCCACCAGCAGAGATCCGGGGGCTGGAAACACCATATATTTT.

This chain joins TRBV4-2 and TRBJ2-5; 7 bases agree with TRBD2. The germline gives CDR1 LGHNA, CDR2 YNFKEQ. After removal of 6 bases from V and 5 bases from J, the junction contained 15 bases not matched to a gene. The CDR3 has 16 amino acids. For the CDR3, the DNA is TGTGCCAGCAGTCCCCTCGGGGAGGGAGAGCGGGAGACCCAGTACTTC. It translates to CASSPLGEGERETQYF.

V is TRBV4-1 and J is TRBJ1-5; a possible D gene is TRBD1 (5 bases). The CDR3 is 14 residues long. Trimming stripped 4 bases from V and 6 bases from J, with 13 bases between. Germline lookup yields CDR1 MGHRA and CDR2 YSYEKL. The CDR3 nucleotides read TGCGCCAGCAGCCGCCCGGGACTCGGTCAGCCCCAGCATTTT. Its translation: CASSRPGLGQPQHF.

The rearrangement links TRBV2 to TRBJ2-5, with 11 bases lining up with TRBD2. The V gene end was trimmed by 6 bases and the J gene end by 5 bases; junction bases not matched to a gene: 5. Germline assignment: CDR1 SNHLY and CDR2 FYNNEI. This CDR3 is built from 14 residues. CDR3 sequence: CASRGTSGLETQYF. CDR3 nucleotide sequence: TGTGCCAGCAGGGGGACTAGCGGCCTGGAGACCCAGTACTTC.

The genes are TRBV2 and TRBJ1-5, with 7 bases identical to TRBD1. CDR3 length: 14 residues. Germline lookup yields CDR1 SNHLY and CDR2 FYNNEI. The ends lost 6 bases at V and 3 bases at J; junction bases unmatched: 5. The CDR3 loop reads CASSGQAINQPQHF. In nucleotides, the CDR3 is TGTGCCAGCAGCGGACAGGCAATCAATCAGCCCCAGCATTTT.

The V call is TRBV20-1, the J call TRBJ1-5; unclear D gene. This CDR3 has 9 residues. Germline-derived CDR1 and CDR2 are DFQATT and SNEGSKA (reference sequence). V lost 6 bases, J lost 7 bases, and 4 bases lay in between. The chain's CDR3 is CSAGQPQHF. DNA of the CDR3: TGCAGTGCCGGGCAGCCCCAGCATTTT.

This rearrangement joins TRBV6-5 to TRBJ1-4; D remains ambiguous. This CDR3 has 14 amino acids. With 8 bases removed from V and 0 bases from J, the gap between germline ends came to 10 bases. Germline V CDR1 and CDR2: MNHEY, SVGAGI. The CDR3 sequence is CASARGTTNEKLFF. For the CDR3, the DNA is TGTGCCAGCGCTCGCGGTACAACTAATGAAAAACTGTTTTTT.

The chain recombines TRBV5-1 with TRBJ1-1; D is ambiguous. This CDR3 region has 12 residues. V was trimmed by 2 bases and J by 1 base, leaving 3 bases between them. CDR1 and CDR2 (germline): SGHRS, YFSETQ. The CDR3 region has the DNA TGCGCCAGCAGCTTCGGGAACACTGAAGCTTTCTTT. It yields the protein CASSFGNTEAFF.

J is TRBJ2-5 and V is TRBV20-1, with no clear D. Trimming removed 3 bases from V and 2 bases from J, with 4 bases in between. This CDR3 region has 11 residues. Germline CDR1 reads DFQATT; CDR2 reads SNEGSKA (reference sequence). As DNA, the CDR3 is TGCAGTGCTAGCCTACAAGAGACCCAGTACTTC. Amino acid sequence: CSASLQETQYF.

This rearrangement joins TRBV5-1 to TRBJ1-4; the match to TRBD1 covers 7 bases. Germline CDR1 and CDR2: SGHRS and YFSETQ. The CDR3 consists of 16 residues. The junction had 5 bases not matched to a gene; V was cut back by 1 base and J by 2 bases. In DNA form, the CDR3 reads TGCGCCAGCAGCTTGACAGGGGTTGGTACTAATGAAAAACTGTTTTTT. Amino acids: CASSLTGVGTNEKLFF.

CDR3: CSVHPLSGGTTDTQYF. The CDR3, as DNA: TGCAGCGTGCACCCCCTCAGCGGGGGGACAACAGATACGCAGTATTTT. The chain recombines TRBV29-1 with TRBJ2-3; TRBD2 agrees at 9 bases. V shed 6 bases and J 3 bases; nucleotides not matched to a gene: 13. The CDR3 contains 16 residues. Germline CDR1 SQVTM, CDR2 ANQGSEA.

The chain joins TRBV6-5 to TRBJ1-2; 9 nucleotides agree with TRBD1. Germline CDR1 reads MNHEY; CDR2 reads SVGAGI. The CDR3 spans 14 residues. The trim removed 9 bases at V and 5 bases at J, leaving 10 bases unmatched. The CDR3 coding sequence is TGTGCCAGTTTACAGGGGGCCGCTAGGTATGGCTACACCTTC. Protein: CASLQGAARYGYTF.

This clone is a singleton in its sample. The V call is TRBV6-1, the J call TRBJ1-2, with no clear D. The CDR3 length is 14 residues. Between the trimmed V and J ends, which lost 4 bases and 5 bases, there was a span of 14 bases. The germline CDR1 and CDR2 sequences are MNHNS and SASEGT. CDR3 region: CASSGNGVDYGYTF. The CDR3 region has the DNA TGTGCCAGCAGTGGAAACGGGGTAGATTATGGCTACACCTTC.

The chain has TRBV19 and TRBJ2-5; no reliable D call. Trimming removed 3 bases at V and 1 base at J, with 15 bases between. Germline assignment: CDR1 LNHDA and CDR2 SQIVND (reference sequence). The CDR3 is 16 amino acids. Written as DNA, the CDR3 is TGTGCCAGTAGTATGGTTTTACAGCTATTCCAAGAGACCCAGTACTTC. This sequence encodes CASSMVLQLFQETQYF.

This clone was observed once. The junction differs from germline at one of its ends, possibly a read error. The V call is TRBV30, the J call TRBJ1-1, with D perhaps matching TRBD1 (6 bases). The V gene's germline CDR1 is GTSNPN and CDR2 SVGIG (reference sequence). The CDR3 sequence is 13 residues long. CDR3 loop: CAWSERGNAEAFF. CDR3 DNA: TGTGCCTGGAGTGAAAGGGGGAACGCTGAAGCTTTCTTT.

The J gene is TRBJ1-3, the V gene TRBV6-6, with 9 nucleotides matching TRBD1. The CDR3 is 15 amino acids. V gave up 4 bases and J gave up 0 bases; unmatched junction bases: 1. Per germline, CDR1 MNHNY and CDR2 SVGAGI (reference sequence). As DNA, the CDR3 is TGTGCCAGCAGTTTACAGGGGGCCTCTGGAAACACCATATATTTT. Its translation is CASSLQGASGNTIYF.

The J gene is TRBJ1-1, the V gene TRBV28; D may be TRBD1 (6 bases). Germline-derived CDR1 and CDR2 are MDHEN and SYDVKM. The ends were cut back, 6 bases at V and 0 bases at J, with 11 bases in the middle. This CDR3 contains 14 residues. The CDR3 region has the DNA TGTGCCAGCAGAACAGGGACATTGAACACTGAAGCTTTCTTT. Its translation is CASRTGTLNTEAFF.